The source of this T cell receptor (beta chain) is a study of T cell responses to AZD1222 COVID-19 vaccine. For this clone: What it binds is not known.

Produced via immunoSEQ multiplex PCR; TCRdb's table is partial and in-frame only. The sample lists fewer than 35,000 clones, approximately 90% occurring once. General study points: Reportedly, nearly half of unique spike TCRs recognized epitopes outside B.1.351/B.1.1.7 mutations. There were vaccine-associated CD4 TCRs across spike, dominant at 160-218 and 743-854. Rises in breadth and depth of Spike-specific TCRs came after two AZD1222 doses. Donors were mostly white British, more females; clonal diversity possibly underestimated.

Germline CDR1 is SGHVS and CDR2 is FQNEAQ. Trimming removed 1 base from V and 5 bases from J, with 9 bases in between. This CDR3 is built from 13 residues. Sample: peripheral blood, taken on day 0 of AZD1222 vaccination. The chain uses TRBV7-8 and TRBJ2-7; D is undetermined. This clonotype was sampled from an adult in good health. The DNA for the CDR3 is TGTGCCAGCAGCTTAGGGGGTCAGGACGAGCAGTACTTC. Amino acid sequence: CASSLGGQDEQYF. Full variable domain (remainder filled in from reference TRBV7-8 and TRBJ2-7): GAGVSQSPRYKVAKRGQDVALRCDPISGHVSLFWYQQALGQGPEFLTYFQNEAQLDKSGLPSDRFFAERPEGSVSTLKIQRTQQEDSAVYLCASSLGGQDEQYFGPGTRLTVT.